The 14 T cell receptor beta chains below were found in one sample sequenced in a study of PD-1 blockade in classical Hodgkin lymphoma. Produced via immunoSEQ multiplex PCR; TCRdb's table is partial and in-frame only. This table holds approximately 20,000 clones, 89% found once. The time point is: newly diagnosed, previously untreated cHL patient sample. Out of thawed PBMCs, magnetic negative selection purified CD4+ T cells. The source material was CD4+ T cells from blood. The receptor source for this set is a human donor with classical Hodgkin lymphoma.

The chain employs TRBV9 and TRBJ2-5; TRBD1 is a possible D gene (6 bases). There are 16 residues in the CDR3. V was clipped by 3 bases and J by 5 bases, with 20 bases between them. Germline V gives CDR1 SGDLS, CDR2 YYNGEE. Here the CDR3 DNA reads TGTGCCAGCAGCGAAACAGGGATAGGTATTTGGGAGACCCAGTACTTC. Protein product: CASSETGIGIWETQYF.

This chain joins TRBV10-1 and TRBJ1-2; D gene unclear. Trimming stripped 5 bases from V and 5 bases from J, with 12 bases between. CDR3 size: 13 residues. The germline V gene has CDR1 WNHNN and CDR2 SYGVQD (reference sequence). The CDR3 loop is CASSLFSPYGYTF. The CDR3 coding sequence is TGCGCCAGCAGTTTGTTTTCTCCGTATGGCTACACCTTC.

The rearrangement uses TRBV7-3 and TRBJ1-2; D ambiguous. The germline CDR1 and CDR2 sequences are SGHTA and FQGTGA. CDR3 size: 14 residues. The ends were cut back, 5 bases at V and 6 bases at J, with 16 bases in the middle. The CDR3, as DNA: TGTGCCAGCAGCCCGACCCCCGGGGTGGATGGCTACACCTTC. This encodes CASSPTPGVDGYTF.

The rearrangement links TRBV5-1 to TRBJ1-4; D remains ambiguous. The CDR3 is 14 amino acids. The V end lost 0 bases, the J end lost 10 bases, and 13 bases lay between the germline ends. Germline assignment: CDR1 SGHRS and CDR2 YFSETQ. The CDR3 loop reads CASSLDGVAGKLFF. The CDR3 DNA sequence: TGCGCCAGCAGCTTGGACGGGGTTGCGGGAAAACTGTTTTTT.

V gene TRBV14 combines with J gene TRBJ2-5, with TRBD1 matching over 11 bases. The CDR3 length is 15 residues. The V gene's germline CDR1 is SGHDN and CDR2 FVKESK. V was pared by 4 bases and J by 5 bases, with 6 bases of the junction left unmatched. The CDR3 nucleotides read TGTGCCAGCAGCCTGCGGACAGGGGGCCGCGAGACCCAGTACTTC. Residues: CASSLRTGGRETQYF. Filled out from reference TRBV14 and TRBJ2-5, the complete variable domain reads EAGVTQFPSHSVIEKGQTVTLRCDPISGHDNLYWYRRVMGKEIKFLLHFVKESKQDESGMPNNRFLAERTGGTYSTLKVQPAELEDSGVYFCASSLRTGGRETQYFGPGTRLLVL.

The V call is TRBV19, the J call TRBJ2-5; TRBD1 might be the D (5 bases). The V end was cut by 3 bases, the J end by 4 bases, with 12 bases between. CDR3 size: 14 residues. From germline, CDR1 is LNHDA and CDR2 SQIVND (reference sequence). The CDR3 DNA sequence: TGTGCCAGTAGTATCTGGGGCCCTGGAGAGACCCAGTACTTC. The encoded protein is CASSIWGPGETQYF. The variable domain in full, with the rest retrieved from reference TRBV19 and TRBJ2-5, is DGGITQSPKYLFRKEGQNVTLSCEQNLNHDAMYWYRQDPGQGLRLIYYSQIVNDFQKGDIAEGYSVSREKKESFPLTVTSAQKNPTAFYLCASSIWGPGETQYFGPGTRLLVL.

V usage is TRBV18 and J usage is TRBJ1-2; 8 bases fit TRBD1. CDR1 KGHSH and CDR2 LQKENI come from the germline V gene. This CDR3 is 14 amino acids long. The V gene end was trimmed by 6 bases and the J gene end by 4 bases; junction bases not matched to a gene: 7. CDR3 sequence (DNA): TGTGCCAGCTCCCTAGGACAGGGAGGCTATGGCTACACCTTC. This encodes CASSLGQGGYGYTF.

This clone was recorded only once. The chain employs TRBV11-2 and TRBJ2-7; D might be TRBD1 (5 bases). V lost 4 bases and J lost 2, with 9 bases in between. Germline values: CDR1 SGHAT, CDR2 FQNNGV. The CDR3 contains 13 residues. In DNA, the CDR3 is TGTGCCAGCAGCTGGGGCAGCACCTACGAGCAGTACTTC. Encoded protein: CASSWGSTYEQYF.

This clone was seen only a few times. The V gene is TRBV4-2, the J gene TRBJ1-1; a weak D match, TRBD1 (6 bases). V was trimmed by 1 base and J by 1 base, leaving 13 bases between them. The CDR3 loop spans 16 amino acids. Germline V gene lookup returns CDR1 LGHNA and CDR2 YNFKEQ. In DNA form, the CDR3 reads TGTGCCAGCAGCCAAGCTCGGGGGACAACGAACACTGAAGCTTTCTTT. It translates to CASSQARGTTNTEAFF.

The chain is built from TRBV2 and TRBJ2-7; D is undetermined. In germline, CDR1 is SNHLY, CDR2 FYNNEI. Trimming pared 10 bases from V and 2 bases from J, leaving 9 bases between. The CDR3 runs to 11 residues. The CDR3 region has the DNA TGTGCCAACGGGTCTCCCTACGAGCAGTACTTC. Its translation is CANGSPYEQYF.

The chain carries TRBV10-3 and TRBJ1-5; 10 nucleotides match TRBD1. Germline loops: CDR1 ENHRY, CDR2 SYGVKD. This CDR3 region has 12 residues. Unmatched junction bases numbered 5, after V lost 2 bases and J lost 16 bases. CDR3 in amino acids: CAISERTGGKHF. The CDR3 region has the DNA TGTGCCATCAGTGAGCGGACAGGGGGAAAACATTTT.

The V call is TRBV27, the J call TRBJ1-5, with D maybe TRBD1 (5 bases). This CDR3 region has 15 residues. Trimming took off 6 bases at V and 5 bases at J, with 17 bases between the two ends. Germline values: CDR1 MNHEY, CDR2 SMNVEV (reference sequence). For the CDR3, the DNA is TGTGCCAGCAGCCCCGCCCAGGGCCTCTATCAGCCCCAGCATTTT. Protein product: CASSPAQGLYQPQHF.

This clone was seen a few times. The chain links TRBV5-1 to TRBJ1-2; D gene ambiguous. Trimming removed 0 bases from V and 10 bases from J, with 19 bases in between. In germline, CDR1 is SGHRS, CDR2 YFSETQ. The CDR3 sequence is 15 residues long. CDR3 loop: CASSLGSGGWKTYTF. In nucleotides, the CDR3 is TGCGCCAGCAGCTTGGGTTCTGGAGGATGGAAAACCTACACCTTC.

This chain links TRBV2 with TRBJ2-5; weak D call: TRBD1 (8 bases). The CDR3 loop spans 14 amino acids. Trimming took off 7 bases at V and 4 bases at J, with 16 bases between the two ends. CDR1 is SNHLY, CDR2 FYNNEI, per germline. CDR3 loop: CASTGGGQVETQYF. CDR3 coding DNA: TGTGCCAGCACCGGCGGGGGACAGGTAGAGACCCAGTACTTC. The whole variable domain, filled in from reference TRBV2 and TRBJ2-5, reads EPEVTQTPSHQVTQMGQEVILRCVPISNHLYFYWYRQILGQKVEFLVSFYNNEISEKSEIFDDQFSVERPDGSNFTLKIRSTKLEDSAMYFCASTGGGQVETQYFGPGTRLLVL.